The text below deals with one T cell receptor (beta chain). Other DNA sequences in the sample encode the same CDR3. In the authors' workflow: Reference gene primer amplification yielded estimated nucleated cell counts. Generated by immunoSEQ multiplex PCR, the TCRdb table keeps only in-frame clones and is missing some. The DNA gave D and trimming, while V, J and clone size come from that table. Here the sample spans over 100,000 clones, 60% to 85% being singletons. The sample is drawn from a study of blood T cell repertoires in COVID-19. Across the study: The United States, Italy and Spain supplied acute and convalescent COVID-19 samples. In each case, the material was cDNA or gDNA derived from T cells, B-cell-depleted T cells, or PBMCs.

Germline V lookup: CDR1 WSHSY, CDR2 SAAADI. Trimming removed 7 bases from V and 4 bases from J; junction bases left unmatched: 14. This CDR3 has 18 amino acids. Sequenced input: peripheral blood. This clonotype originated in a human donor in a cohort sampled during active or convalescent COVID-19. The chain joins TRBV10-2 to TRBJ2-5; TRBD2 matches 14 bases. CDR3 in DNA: TGCGCCAGCAATGGGGGTCGGACTAGCGGGGGGAGAGGAGAGACCCAGTACTTC. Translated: CASNGGRTSGGRGETQYF.